These 15 T cell receptor beta chains were all obtained from the same sample, sequenced in a study of early T cells in non-severe SARS-CoV-2 infection. TCRdb re-called the 5' RACE reads through MiXCR, storing one row per CDR3 protein. The data show 75,000 to 100,000 distinct CDR3 sequences, with over 13% seen just once and roughly 7% held by the top ten. The sequenced material came from whole blood. The receptors stem from an adult who was a healthcare worker with PCR-confirmed SARS-CoV-2 infection or an uninfected control (not recorded which).

V and J are TRBV7-3 and TRBJ2-1; TRBD1 agrees at 7 bases. The germline V gene has CDR1 SGHTA and CDR2 FQGTGA. The V segment lost 5 bases and the J segment 4 bases; nucleotides outside the gene matches: 14. This CDR3 region has 17 residues. CDR3 residues: CASSLFSGTVFYNEQFF. The CDR3 DNA reads TGTGCCAGCAGCCTATTTTCCGGGACAGTATTTTACAATGAGCAGTTCTTC.

This clonotype occurred a few times. The chain has TRBV2 and TRBJ1-2; possible D gene TRBD1, 5 bases. Germline V CDR1 and CDR2: SNHLY, FYNNEI. The V and J ends lost 8 bases and 5 bases respectively, with 15 bases between them. The length of the CDR3 is 13 residues. The CDR3 reads CASRRRQSYGYTF. The CDR3 DNA is TGTGCCAGCCGGCGGCGACAGAGTTATGGCTACACCTTC.

A single count supports this clonotype. The chain links TRBV28 to TRBJ2-3, with D unresolved. V dropped 5 bases and J dropped 13 bases, with 13 bases sitting between them. This CDR3 has 11 residues. The V gene's germline CDR1 is MDHEN and CDR2 SYDVKM. CDR3 sequence reads: CASSLRAKEYF. CDR3 nucleotide sequence: TGTGCCAGCAGTCTACGCGCTAAGGAGTATTTT.

This chain connects TRBV27 to TRBJ1-5, with a possible D match to TRBD1 (5 bases). Germline V CDR1 and CDR2: MNHEY, SMNVEV (reference sequence). The CDR3 extends over 15 amino acids. The V gene lost 4 bases and the J gene lost 4 bases, with 14 bases spanning the gap. The CDR3 DNA sequence: TGTGCCAGCAGTTATCATGGGGCAGGTAATCAGCCCCAGCATTTT. This sequence encodes CASSYHGAGNQPQHF.

There are many counts of this clonotype. This sequence joins TRBV3-1 and TRBJ2-7, with D unresolved. The CDR3 length is 11 residues. V gave up 1 base and J gave up 10 bases, with 8 bases separating them. Germline CDR1 and CDR2: LGHDT and YNNKEL (reference sequence). Here the CDR3 reads CASSQVGLQYF. CDR3 in DNA: TGTGCCAGCAGCCAAGTCGGGCTACAGTACTTC.

This clonotype was observed many times. The V call is TRBV4-1, the J call TRBJ1-1, with D perhaps TRBD1 (6 bases). The ends were cut back, 1 base at V and 6 bases at J, with 18 bases in the middle. There are 16 residues in the CDR3. The germline V gene encodes CDR1 MGHRA and CDR2 YSYEKL. The CDR3 region is CASSQVMGRGAPEAFF. DNA of the CDR3: TGCGCCAGCAGCCAAGTTATGGGCAGGGGAGCCCCTGAAGCTTTCTTT.

The table lists this clonotype with many counts. V gene TRBV5-1 combines with J gene TRBJ2-2; TRBD2 is a possible D gene (6 bases). The ends were cut back, 7 bases at V and 1 base at J, with 26 bases in the middle. Germline V lookup: CDR1 SGHRS, CDR2 YFSETQ. This CDR3 has 19 residues. The CDR3 DNA sequence: TGCGCCAGCCCCCTTGGGCTAGCGCCCCCCGAGAGGAACACCGGGGAGCTGTTTTTT. Its translation: CASPLGLAPPERNTGELFF.

This clonotype was counted a few times. V gene TRBV30 combines with J gene TRBJ1-2; D not certain. The germline gives CDR1 GTSNPN, CDR2 SVGIG (reference sequence). There are 12 residues in the CDR3. V was trimmed by 8 bases and J by 4 bases, leaving 14 bases between them. As DNA, the CDR3 is TGTGCCGGCCCAATCATCGGCTATGGCTACACCTTC. Its translation is CAGPIIGYGYTF.

This clonotype was observed a handful of times. The chain employs TRBV28 and TRBJ1-2; D gene uncertain. The CDR3 is made up of 15 amino acids. V lost 5 bases and J lost 7, with 20 bases in between. Germline CDR1 and CDR2: MDHEN and SYDVKM. The DNA of the CDR3 is TGTGCCAGCAGTCTGTTTGGGCAGGCCGGGGTTGGCTACACCTTC. Translated, it gives CASSLFGQAGVGYTF.

The count of this clonotype is one. The genes are TRBV4-1 and TRBJ1-2; 7 nucleotides align to TRBD1. Germline V gene data show CDR1 as MGHRA and CDR2 as YSYEKL. This CDR3 is 15 amino acids long. Unmatched junction bases numbered 5, after V lost 3 bases and J lost 1 base. Here the CDR3 reads CASSQLQGVNYGYTF. The CDR3 DNA reads as TGCGCCAGCAGCCAGTTGCAGGGGGTTAACTATGGCTACACCTTC.

This clonotype has more than one count but fewer than ten. V usage is TRBV20-1 and J usage is TRBJ2-1; 7 bases are a match to TRBD2. The CDR3 has 17 amino acids. Losses at the gene ends were 2 bases for V and 7 bases for J; bases not matched to a gene: 17. Germline-derived CDR1 and CDR2 are DFQATT and SNEGSKA (reference sequence). The CDR3 loop is CSARPRFGEGRKNEQFF. The CDR3 bases are TGCAGTGCTAGACCCCGTTTCGGGGAGGGCCGGAAGAATGAGCAGTTCTTC.

This clonotype has just a few counts. The chain couples TRBV2 to TRBJ1-1; TRBD1 is a possible D gene (5 bases). The CDR3 totals 14 residues. From germline, CDR1 is SNHLY and CDR2 FYNNEI. Trimming cost V 4 bases and J 1 base, with 10 bases left between them. In nucleotides, the CDR3 is TGTGCCAGCAGTGGAGAGGGGTCGAACACTGAAGCTTTCTTT. Encoded protein: CASSGEGSNTEAFF.

This clonotype was detected a few times. The V call is TRBV7-9, the J call TRBJ2-1; 10 bases are a match to TRBD2. The trim removed 2 bases at V and 2 bases at J, leaving 6 bases unmatched. Germline values: CDR1 SEHNR, CDR2 FQNEAQ (reference sequence). The CDR3 contains 17 residues. The CDR3 nucleotides are TGTGCCAGCAGCTTAAATTTAGCGGGGGGAACCTACAATGAGCAGTTCTTC. Protein product: CASSLNLAGGTYNEQFF.

The chain employs TRBV5-1 and TRBJ2-3, with 7 nucleotides matching TRBD2. CDR1 is SGHRS and CDR2 is YFSETQ in the germline V gene. V trimming: 1 base; J trimming: 2 bases; junction bases outside the gene matches: 4. The CDR3 contains 15 residues. The CDR3 region is CASSLTSANTDTQYF. The CDR3 nucleotides are TGCGCCAGCAGCTTGACTAGCGCCAACACAGATACGCAGTATTTT.

This rearrangement joins TRBV15 to TRBJ2-7; no reliable D call. The V gene lost 0 bases and the J gene lost 3 bases, with 6 bases spanning the gap. The CDR3 is made up of 13 amino acids. The germline CDR1 and CDR2 sequences are LNHNV and YYDKDF (reference sequence). CDR3 sequence: CATSRDMGYEQYF. The CDR3 coding sequence is TGTGCCACCAGCAGAGATATGGGCTACGAGCAGTACTTC.